A single TCR beta chain is shown here with its context. The antigen is not known. This entry comes from a study of CD8+ T cells in alopecia areata. Study in general: Tofacitinib administration to treated patients was oral, at 5 to 10 mg twice daily. Study findings and constraints: Elevated clonality characterized lesional scalp relative to normal scalp, particularly in alopecia totalis/universalis.

CDR1 is SEHNR, CDR2 FQNEAQ, per germline (reference sequence). The CDR3 contains 15 residues. Trimming took off 4 bases at V and 0 bases at J, with 12 bases between the two ends. After isolation, RNA underwent reverse transcription to generate cDNA as the sequencing template. Profiled with immunoSEQ multiplex PCR; TCRdb holds only in-frame clones, not every one. The table includes tens of thousands of clones, about three fifths detected once. This chain joins TRBV7-9 and TRBJ1-1, with a tentative D call TRBD1 (5 bases). The starting material was CD8+ T cells sorted from blood, obtained at week 0. The clonotype comes from a human donor with alopecia areata. As DNA, the CDR3 is TGTGCCAGCAGCTCTACCGGGACTCTGAACACTGAAGCTTTCTTT. It specifies CASSSTGTLNTEAFF.